The 16 T cell receptor beta chains reported below all come from one sample, sequenced in a study of blood T cell repertoires in COVID-19. The data were produced by immunoSEQ multiplex PCR, yet TCRdb's version contains in-frame clones alone and is incomplete. Among about 200,000 clones listed, around 86% were seen once. The specimen sequenced was peripheral blood. All receptors come from a human donor in a cohort sampled during active COVID-19.

This rearrangement joins TRBV27 to TRBJ2-6, with 7 nucleotides matching TRBD1. CDR3 length equals 19 residues. V lost 3 bases, J lost 0 bases, and 11 bases stayed unmatched. Germline V CDR1 and CDR2: MNHEY, SMNVEV (reference sequence). CDR3 nucleotides: TGTGCCAGCAGTTTGAGGGGGCAGGAGATTTCCTCTGGGGCCAACGTCCTGACTTTC. Amino acid sequence: CASSLRGQEISSGANVLTF.

The chain joins TRBV28 to TRBJ2-1; D is perhaps TRBD1 (6 bases). Per germline, CDR1 MDHEN and CDR2 SYDVKM. Trimming shortened V by 10 bases and J by 8 bases, and 21 bases separated the two germline ends. CDR3 length: 14 amino acids. The CDR3 nucleotides read TGTGCCACCCTTCTGCCCGGCAGGGGCGATGAGCAGTTCTTC. This sequence encodes CATLLPGRGDEQFF.

The V call is TRBV12-2, the J call TRBJ2-7; TRBD2, the table's D call, lacks a check against the DNA. TRBV12-2 is assigned pseudogene status. The CDR3 consists of 15 residues. The CDR3 nucleotides are TGTGCAAGTCGGAAGGGGACTAGCGAGGAAGACGAGCAGTACTTC. Its translation: CASRKGTSEEDEQYF.

This clone was observed once. The chain uses TRBV9 and TRBJ2-7, with TRBD2 identical over 9 bases. J gave up 6 bases and V 1 base, and 8 bases lay outside the gene matches. Germline-derived CDR1 and CDR2 are SGDLS and YYNGEE. This CDR3 comprises 15 residues. The CDR3 sequence is CASSVWREGLTEQYF. The CDR3 region has the DNA TGTGCCAGCAGCGTATGGCGGGAGGGCCTTACCGAGCAGTACTTC.

The chain uses TRBV3-1 (or the pseudogene TRBV3-2) and TRBJ2-2, with 7 bases fitting TRBD1. V trimming: 5 bases; J trimming: 5 bases; junction bases outside the gene matches: 5. The CDR3 runs 14 residues. Germline CDR1 and CDR2: LGHDT and YNNKEL (reference sequence). CDR3 bases: TGTGCCAGCAGCGTAATACAGGGGACCGGGGAGCTGTTTTTT. The encoded protein is CASSVIQGTGELFF.

The chain links TRBV18 to TRBJ2-7; 7 positions match TRBD2. The CDR3 has 14 amino acids. Unmatched junction bases numbered 5, after V lost 2 bases and J lost 4 bases. Germline CDR1 KGHSH, CDR2 LQKENI. The CDR3 nucleotides are TGTGCCAGCTCACCAGCTAGCGGAGCTTACGAGCAGTACTTC. This translates into CASSPASGAYEQYF.

This chain joins TRBV18 and TRBJ2-1, with D possibly matching TRBD2 (6 bases). V lost 5 bases and J 1 base, leaving 15 bases between the germline ends. The CDR3 length is 16 residues. The germline CDR1 and CDR2 sequences are KGHSH and LQKENI. In DNA, the CDR3 is TGTGCCAGCTCATCCCGGAGGGGAAAATCCTACAATGAGCAGTTCTTC. Protein product: CASSSRRGKSYNEQFF.

The chain has TRBV11-2 and TRBJ2-5, with D possibly TRBD2 on 6 matching bases. Trimming removed 3 bases at V and 5 bases at J, with 13 bases between. The CDR3 extends over 14 amino acids. Germline CDR1 reads SGHAT; CDR2 reads FQNNGV. As DNA, the CDR3 is TGTGCCAGCAGCTTTTACAGCCGGGGGGAGACCCAGTACTTC. Its protein is CASSFYSRGETQYF.

The chain has TRBV5-1 and TRBJ2-2, with D tentatively TRBD1 (5 bases). The V gene lost 0 bases and the J gene lost 2 bases, with 8 bases spanning the gap. CDR1 and CDR2 from the germline V gene are SGHRS and YFSETQ. The CDR3 contains 15 residues. In nucleotides, the CDR3 is TGCGCCAGCAGCTTGGACAGGACCAACACCGGGGAGCTGTTTTTT. It codes for CASSLDRTNTGELFF.

This clone was seen only a few times. The chain uses TRBV28 and TRBJ2-7, with D possibly matching TRBD2 (5 bases). V lost 8 bases and J lost 0, with 14 bases in between. The germline V gene has CDR1 MDHEN and CDR2 SYDVKM. CDR3 size: 14 residues. CDR3 in DNA: TGTGCCAGCGAGCCGGACTTTAGCTCCTACGAGCAGTACTTC. Protein: CASEPDFSSYEQYF.

The chain couples TRBV11-2 to TRBJ2-1; 7 bases align to TRBD1. V lost 0 bases, J lost 4 bases, and 3 bases stayed unmatched. The CDR3 is 15 amino acids. From germline, CDR1 is SGHAT and CDR2 FQNNGV. This chain's CDR3 is CASSLEWDSYNEQFF. CDR3 sequence (DNA): TGTGCCAGCAGCTTAGAATGGGACAGTTACAATGAGCAGTTCTTC.

The chain links TRBV10-3 to TRBJ2-6; a possible D gene is TRBD1 (6 bases). V lost 6 bases, J lost 0 bases, and 15 bases lay in between. This CDR3 comprises 17 residues. In germline, CDR1 is ENHRY, CDR2 SYGVKD. CDR3 coding DNA: TGTGCCATCAGCGCCAAGCAAGGGGGCTCTGGGGCCAACGTCCTGACTTTC. Translated, it gives CAISAKQGGSGANVLTF.

This clone was seen once. The V call is TRBV14, the J call TRBJ1-2; the D gene is possibly TRBD1 (5 bases). The V gene lost 4 bases and the J gene lost 14 bases, with 17 bases spanning the gap. The CDR3 spans 12 residues. CDR1 and CDR2 from the germline V gene are SGHDN and FVKESK. The DNA for the CDR3 is TGTGCCAGCAGCCCAGGGCGACAGCTGGGAACCTTC. This translates into CASSPGRQLGTF. Full variable domain (missing parts from reference TRBV14 and TRBJ1-2): EAGVTQFPSHSVIEKGQTVTLRCDPISGHDNLYWYRRVMGKEIKFLLHFVKESKQDESGMPNNRFLAERTGGTYSTLKVQPAELEDSGVYFCASSPGRQLGTFGSGTRLTVV.

The chain uses TRBV6-2 or TRBV6-3 and TRBJ2-7; 9 bases are shared with TRBD2. Trimming removed 4 bases from V and 0 bases from J; junction bases left unmatched: 7. The CDR3 is 16 residues long. In germline, CDR1 is MNHEY, CDR2 SVGEGT. The chain's CDR3 is CASSWRLAGSSYEQYF. Here the CDR3 DNA reads TGTGCCAGCAGTTGGCGGCTAGCGGGATCCTCCTACGAGCAGTACTTC.

The CDR3 loop is CASSLLISRQETQYF. In DNA form, the CDR3 reads TGTGCCAGCAGCTTATTGATATCGCGACAAGAGACCCAGTACTTC. V usage is TRBV7-9 and J usage is TRBJ2-5; D is undetermined. Germline V gene lookup returns CDR1 SEHNR and CDR2 FQNEAQ (reference sequence). The V and J ends lost 2 bases and 2 bases respectively, with 12 bases between them. CDR3 length equals 15 residues.

With respect to this clone: Within the sample, other DNA sequences also encode this same CDR3. The rearrangement links TRBV27 to TRBJ1-6, with D possibly matching TRBD1 (6 bases). Between the trimmed V and J ends, which lost 1 base and 9 bases, there was a span of 13 bases. CDR3 length: 15 amino acids. Germline CDR1 reads MNHEY; CDR2 reads SMNVEV (reference sequence). The chain's CDR3 is CASSLWGEGGSPLHF. CDR3 coding DNA: TGTGCCAGCAGTTTATGGGGGGAGGGGGGTTCACCCCTCCACTTT.